This passage covers 2 T cell receptor beta chains from one sample sequenced in a study of cytomegalovirus exposure and HLA in healthy donors. Sequencing used immunoSEQ multiplex PCR; TCRdb keeps in-frame clones, though not all of them. The sample lists tens of thousands of clones; 85% to 95% were seen once. Input material: PBMCs. The receptor set was obtained from a man between 18 and 29 years old in good health and CMV-seropositive.

This chain links TRBV9 with TRBJ2-1; D might be TRBD1 (5 bases). Germline CDR1 SGDLS, CDR2 YYNGEE. The CDR3 is 15 amino acids. Trimming took 4 bases from V and 11 from J, leaving 22 bases between them. The CDR3 DNA is TGTGCCAGCAGCATGACTCCCGACAGACCAATGAAGCAGTTCTTC. Protein: CASSMTPDRPMKQFF.

As DNA, the CDR3 is TGTGCCAGCTCACCACCGCAGGGAAGGCAAGAGACCCAGTACTTC. Translating gives CASSPPQGRQETQYF. The V gene is TRBV18, the J gene TRBJ2-5, with a tentative D call TRBD1 (5 bases). The V end was cut by 0 bases, the J end by 2 bases, with 10 bases between. The germline gives CDR1 KGHSH, CDR2 LQKENI. The CDR3 spans 15 residues.